Sequencing of this T cell receptor (beta chain) was carried out in a study of blood T cell repertoires in COVID-19. Trimming removed 4 bases from V and 0 bases from J, with 12 bases in between. This CDR3 region has 15 residues. Germline CDR1 reads KGHSH; CDR2 reads LQKENI. Profiled with immunoSEQ multiplex PCR; TCRdb holds only in-frame clones, not every one. The sample has approximately 230,000 clones, just over 85% seen once. The genes are TRBV18 and TRBJ1-2, with D perhaps TRBD1 (5 bases). Specimen: peripheral blood. This TCR was recovered from a man older than 75 with acute or convalescent COVID-19. CDR3 in DNA: TGTGCCAGCTCACTGACAGACGCCGCTAACTATGGCTACACCTTC. Protein product: CASSLTDAANYGYTF.